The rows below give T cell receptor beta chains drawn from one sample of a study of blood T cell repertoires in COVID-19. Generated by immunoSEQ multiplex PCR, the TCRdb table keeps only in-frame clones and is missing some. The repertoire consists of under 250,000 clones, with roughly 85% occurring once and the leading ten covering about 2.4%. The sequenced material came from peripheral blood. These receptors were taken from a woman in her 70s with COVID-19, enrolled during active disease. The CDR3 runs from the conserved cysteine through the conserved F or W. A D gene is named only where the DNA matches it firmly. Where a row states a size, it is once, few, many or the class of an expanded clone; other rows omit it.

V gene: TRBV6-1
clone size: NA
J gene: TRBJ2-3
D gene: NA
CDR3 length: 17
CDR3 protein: CASSEEGLRGLTDTQYF
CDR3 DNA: TGTGCCAGCAGTGAAGAGGGCTTAAGAGGGTTAACAGATACGCAGTATTTT

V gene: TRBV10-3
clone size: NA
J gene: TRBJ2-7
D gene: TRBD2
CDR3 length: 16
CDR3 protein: CAISGTSGKLSYEQYF
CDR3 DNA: TGTGCCATCAGTGGCACTAGCGGGAAACTCTCCTACGAGCAGTACTTC

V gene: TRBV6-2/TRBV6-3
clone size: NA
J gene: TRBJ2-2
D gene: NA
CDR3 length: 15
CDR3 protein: CASSPTGGAAGELFF
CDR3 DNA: TGTGCCAGCAGCCCTACAGGGGGGGCGGCCGGGGAGCTGTTTTTT

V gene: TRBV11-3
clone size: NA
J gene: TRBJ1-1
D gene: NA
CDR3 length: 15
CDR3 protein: CASSLRGSLNTEAFF
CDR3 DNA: TGTGCCAGCAGCCTTAGGGGCAGCTTGAACACTGAAGCTTTCTTT

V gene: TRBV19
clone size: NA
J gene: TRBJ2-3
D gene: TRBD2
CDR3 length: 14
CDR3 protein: CASSSGRPPDTQYF
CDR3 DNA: TGTGCCAGTAGTAGCGGGAGGCCCCCAGATACGCAGTATTTT

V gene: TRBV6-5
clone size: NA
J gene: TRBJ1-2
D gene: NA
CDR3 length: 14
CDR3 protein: CASSYGENNYGYTF
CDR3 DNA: TGTGCCAGCAGTTATGGGGAGAATAACTATGGCTACACCTTC

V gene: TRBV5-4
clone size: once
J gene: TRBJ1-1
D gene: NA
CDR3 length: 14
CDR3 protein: CASSLASGGTEAFF
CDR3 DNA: TGTGCCAGCAGCTTAGCCTCGGGGGGCACTGAAGCTTTCTTT

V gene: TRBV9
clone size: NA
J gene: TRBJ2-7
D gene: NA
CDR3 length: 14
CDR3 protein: CASSVDPLAYEQYF
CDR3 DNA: TGTGCCAGCAGCGTAGATCCGTTAGCCTACGAGCAGTACTTC

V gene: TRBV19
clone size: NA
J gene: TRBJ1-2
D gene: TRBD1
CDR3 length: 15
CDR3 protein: CASTLTGGRDYGYTF
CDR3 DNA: TGTGCCAGTACTCTGACAGGGGGGAGGGACTATGGCTACACCTTC

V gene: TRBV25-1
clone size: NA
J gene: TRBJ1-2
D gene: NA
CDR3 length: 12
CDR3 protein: CASSESPRGYTF
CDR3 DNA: TGTGCCAGCAGTGAATCCCCTCGGGGCTACACCTTC

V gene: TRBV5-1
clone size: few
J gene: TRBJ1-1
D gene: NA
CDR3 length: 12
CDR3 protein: CASSGMNTEAFF
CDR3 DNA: TGCGCCAGCAGCGGCATGAACACTGAAGCTTTCTTT

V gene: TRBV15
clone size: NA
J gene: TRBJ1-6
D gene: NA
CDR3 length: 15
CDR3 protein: CATSKDGAGNSPLHF
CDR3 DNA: TGTGCCACCAGCAAAGACGGAGCGGGGAATTCACCCCTCCACTTT

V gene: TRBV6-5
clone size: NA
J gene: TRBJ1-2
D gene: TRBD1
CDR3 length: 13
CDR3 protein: CASSPDRAEGYTF
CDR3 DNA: TGTGCCAGCAGTCCTGACAGGGCTGAGGGCTACACCTTC

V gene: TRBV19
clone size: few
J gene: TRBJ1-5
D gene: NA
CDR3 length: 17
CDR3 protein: CASTFATGGLSNQPQHF
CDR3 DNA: TGTGCCAGTACTTTTGCGACGGGGGGTCTAAGCAATCAGCCCCAGCATTTT

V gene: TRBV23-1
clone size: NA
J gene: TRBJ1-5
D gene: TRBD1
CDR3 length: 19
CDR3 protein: CASSQNLTDSGTGDQPQHF
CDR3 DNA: TGCGCCAGCAGTCAAAACCTAACTGACTCCGGGACAGGGGATCAGCCCCAGCATTTT

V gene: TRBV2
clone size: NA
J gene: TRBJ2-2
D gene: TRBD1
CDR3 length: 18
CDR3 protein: CASSRRLTGQGVTGELFF
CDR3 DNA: TGTGCCAGCAGTAGAAGACTCACGGGACAGGGGGTGACCGGGGAGCTGTTTTTT

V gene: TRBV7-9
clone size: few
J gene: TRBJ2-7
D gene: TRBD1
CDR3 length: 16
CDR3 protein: CASSLGAGQGDDEQYF
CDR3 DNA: TGTGCCAGCAGCTTGGGCGCCGGACAGGGGGACGACGAGCAGTACTTC

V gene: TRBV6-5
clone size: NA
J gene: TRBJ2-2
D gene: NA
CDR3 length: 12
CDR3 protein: CASQWGPGELFF
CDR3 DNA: TGTGCCAGCCAATGGGGCCCCGGGGAGCTGTTTTTT

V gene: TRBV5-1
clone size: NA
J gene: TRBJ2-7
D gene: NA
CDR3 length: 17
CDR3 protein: CASSGGTEDGAYYEQYF
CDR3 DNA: TGCGCCAGCAGCGGGGGGACAGAAGATGGGGCTTACTACGAGCAGTACTTC

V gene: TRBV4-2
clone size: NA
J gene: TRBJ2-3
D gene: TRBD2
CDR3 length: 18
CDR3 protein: CASSPSGLAGGLGNTQYF
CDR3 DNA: TGTGCCAGCAGCCCCTCGGGACTAGCGGGGGGCCTCGGGAATACGCAGTATTTT

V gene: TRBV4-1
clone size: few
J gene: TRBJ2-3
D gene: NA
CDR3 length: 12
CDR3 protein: CASGRGTDTQYF
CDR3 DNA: TGCGCCAGTGGCAGGGGCACAGATACGCAGTATTTT

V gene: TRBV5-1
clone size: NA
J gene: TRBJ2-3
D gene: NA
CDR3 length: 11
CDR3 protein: CASRETDTQYF
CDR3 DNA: TGCGCCAGCCGGGAAACAGATACGCAGTATTTT

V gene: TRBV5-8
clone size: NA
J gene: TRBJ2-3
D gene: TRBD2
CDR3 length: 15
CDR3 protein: CASSAGTSGRNTQYF
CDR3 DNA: TGTGCCAGCAGCGCCGGGACTAGCGGGAGGAATACGCAGTATTTT

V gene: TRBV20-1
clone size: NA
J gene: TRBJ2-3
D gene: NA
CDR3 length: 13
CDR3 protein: CSASGENTDTQYF
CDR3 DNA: TGCAGTGCTAGTGGAGAGAACACAGATACGCAGTATTTT

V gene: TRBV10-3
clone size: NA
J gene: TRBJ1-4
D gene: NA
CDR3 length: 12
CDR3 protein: CAISEVDEKLFF
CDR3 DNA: TGTGCCATCAGTGAGGTCGATGAAAAACTGTTTTTT

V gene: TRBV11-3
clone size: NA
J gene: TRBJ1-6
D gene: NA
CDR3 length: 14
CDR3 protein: CASSGAWDNSPLHF
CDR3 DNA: TGTGCCAGCAGCGGGGCGTGGGATAATTCACCCCTCCACTTT

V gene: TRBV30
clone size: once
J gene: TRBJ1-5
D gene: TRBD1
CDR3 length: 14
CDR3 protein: CAWAGTGENQPQHF
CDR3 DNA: TGTGCCTGGGCCGGGACAGGGGAAAATCAGCCCCAGCATTTT

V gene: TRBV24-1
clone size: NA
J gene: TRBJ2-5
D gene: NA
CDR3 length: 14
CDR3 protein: CATSDLPRGETQYF
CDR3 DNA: TGTGCCACCAGTGATTTGCCAAGAGGGGAGACCCAGTACTTC

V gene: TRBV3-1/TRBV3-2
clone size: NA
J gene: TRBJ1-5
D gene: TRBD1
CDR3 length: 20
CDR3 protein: CASSLDPGTAGVYSNQPQHF
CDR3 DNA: TGTGCCAGCAGCTTAGACCCGGGGACAGCGGGAGTTTATAGCAATCAGCCCCAGCATTTT

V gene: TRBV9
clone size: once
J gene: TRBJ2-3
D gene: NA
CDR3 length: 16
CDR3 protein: CASSPTRGRGSDTQYF
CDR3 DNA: TGTGCCAGCAGCCCCACCCGAGGGCGGGGTTCAGATACGCAGTATTTT

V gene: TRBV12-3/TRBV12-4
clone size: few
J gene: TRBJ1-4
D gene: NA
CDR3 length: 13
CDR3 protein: CASRRGPAEKLFF
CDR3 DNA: TGTGCCAGCAGGCGCGGCCCGGCAGAAAAACTGTTTTTT

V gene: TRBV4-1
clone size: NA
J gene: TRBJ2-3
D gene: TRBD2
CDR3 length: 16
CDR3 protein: CASSRMAGVSTDTQYF
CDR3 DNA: TGCGCCAGCAGCCGGATGGCGGGGGTGAGCACAGATACGCAGTATTTT

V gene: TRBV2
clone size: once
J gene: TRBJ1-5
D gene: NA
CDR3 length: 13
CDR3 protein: CASNTRWNQPQHF
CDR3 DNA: TGTGCCAGCAACACGAGGTGGAATCAGCCCCAGCATTTT

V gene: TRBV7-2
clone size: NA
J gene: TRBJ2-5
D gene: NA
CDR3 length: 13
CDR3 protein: CASSWTRQETQYF
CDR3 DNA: TGTGCCAGCAGCTGGACACGGCAAGAGACCCAGTACTTC

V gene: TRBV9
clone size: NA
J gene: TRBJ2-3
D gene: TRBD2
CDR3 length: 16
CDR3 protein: CASSLTSGGGTDTQYF
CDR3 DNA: TGTGCCAGCAGCTTGACTAGCGGGGGGGGCACAGATACGCAGTATTTT

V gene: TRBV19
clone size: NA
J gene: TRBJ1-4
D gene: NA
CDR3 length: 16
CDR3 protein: CASSIYRHSLNEKLFF
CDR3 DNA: TGTGCCAGTAGTATTTATCGGCACAGTTTAAATGAAAAACTGTTTTTT

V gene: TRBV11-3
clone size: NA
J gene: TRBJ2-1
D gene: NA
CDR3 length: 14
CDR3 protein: CASSLAGRHNEQFF
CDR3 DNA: TGTGCCAGCAGCTTAGCAGGTAGACACAATGAGCAGTTCTTC

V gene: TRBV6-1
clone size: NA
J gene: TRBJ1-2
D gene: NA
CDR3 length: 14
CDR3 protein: CASSERNRVVSYTF
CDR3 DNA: TGTGCCAGCAGTGAAAGGAACAGGGTAGTAAGTTACACCTTC

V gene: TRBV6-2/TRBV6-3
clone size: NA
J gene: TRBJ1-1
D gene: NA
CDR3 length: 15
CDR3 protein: CASSPHQTLNTEAFF
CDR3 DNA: TGTGCCAGCAGTCCCCACCAGACACTGAACACTGAAGCTTTCTTT

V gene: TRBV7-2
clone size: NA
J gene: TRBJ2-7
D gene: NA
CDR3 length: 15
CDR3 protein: CASSLGGLGTYEQYF
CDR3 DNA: TGTGCCAGCAGCTTAGGGGGCCTAGGGACCTACGAGCAGTACTTC

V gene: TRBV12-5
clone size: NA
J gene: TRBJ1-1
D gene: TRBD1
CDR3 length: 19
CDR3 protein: CASGLRRINRDRRYTEAFF
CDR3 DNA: TGTGCTAGTGGCTTAAGACGGATAAACCGGGACAGACGATACACTGAAGCTTTCTTT

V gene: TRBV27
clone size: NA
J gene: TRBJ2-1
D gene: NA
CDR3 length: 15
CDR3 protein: CASSTPRGSYNEQFF
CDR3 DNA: TGTGCCAGCAGCACCCCCCGGGGCTCCTACAATGAGCAGTTCTTC

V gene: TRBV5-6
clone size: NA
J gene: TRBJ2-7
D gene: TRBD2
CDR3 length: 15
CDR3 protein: CASSPGLAGGGEQYF
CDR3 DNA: TGTGCCAGCAGCCCGGGACTAGCGGGAGGGGGCGAGCAGTACTTC

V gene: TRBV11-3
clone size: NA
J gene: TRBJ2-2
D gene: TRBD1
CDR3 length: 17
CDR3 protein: CASRGDRAASVTGELFF
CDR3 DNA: TGTGCCAGCAGGGGGGACAGGGCTGCGTCGGTCACCGGGGAGCTGTTTTTT

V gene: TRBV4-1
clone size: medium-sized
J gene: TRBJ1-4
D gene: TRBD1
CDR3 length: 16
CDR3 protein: CASSQDLDRGREKLFF
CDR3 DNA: TGCGCCAGCAGCCAAGATCTGGACAGGGGGCGTGAAAAACTGTTTTTT